This T cell receptor beta chain is from a study of blood T cell repertoires in COVID-19. Across the whole study: T cells, B-cell-depleted T cells, or PBMCs provided the cDNA or gDNA that served as material.

Germline CDR1 reads MNHEY; CDR2 reads SVGAGI. V was trimmed by 5 bases and J by 3 bases, leaving 13 bases between them. The CDR3 consists of 14 residues. Authors' data handling: By means of reference gene primer amplification, nucleated cell counts were estimated. Produced via immunoSEQ multiplex PCR; TCRdb's table is partial and in-frame only. The V and J calls and the clone size are those of that table, but D and trimming were determined from the DNA. This table holds 200,000 to 300,000 clones, roughly 87% found once. The J gene is TRBJ1-1, the V gene TRBV6-5, with D possibly matching TRBD1 (5 bases). The source of this sequence is a woman in her twenties or thirties with acute or convalescent COVID-19. The sequencing input was peripheral blood. CDR3 region: CASSRGGGYTEAFF. The DNA for the CDR3 is TGTGCCAGCAGTCGGGGGGGAGGGTACACTGAAGCTTTCTTT.